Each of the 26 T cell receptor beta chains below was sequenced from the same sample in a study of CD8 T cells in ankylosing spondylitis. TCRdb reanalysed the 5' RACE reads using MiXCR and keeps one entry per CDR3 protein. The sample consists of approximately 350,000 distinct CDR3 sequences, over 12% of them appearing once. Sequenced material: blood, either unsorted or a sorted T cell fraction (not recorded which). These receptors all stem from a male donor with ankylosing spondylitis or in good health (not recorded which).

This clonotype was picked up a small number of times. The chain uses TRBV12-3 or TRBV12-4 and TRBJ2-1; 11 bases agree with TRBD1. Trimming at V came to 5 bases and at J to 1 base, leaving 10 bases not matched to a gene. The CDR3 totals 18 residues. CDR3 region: CASSPRTGGSLSYNEQFF. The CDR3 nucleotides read TGTGCCAGCAGTCCGAGGACAGGGGGCTCCTTATCCTACAATGAGCAGTTCTTC.

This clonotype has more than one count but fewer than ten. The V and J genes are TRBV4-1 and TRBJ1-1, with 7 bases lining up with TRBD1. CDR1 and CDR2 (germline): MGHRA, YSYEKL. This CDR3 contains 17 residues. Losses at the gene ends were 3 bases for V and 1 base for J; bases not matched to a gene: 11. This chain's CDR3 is CASSHNRDSRPNTEAFF. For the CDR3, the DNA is TGCGCCAGCAGCCATAACCGGGACAGTAGACCGAACACTGAAGCTTTCTTT.

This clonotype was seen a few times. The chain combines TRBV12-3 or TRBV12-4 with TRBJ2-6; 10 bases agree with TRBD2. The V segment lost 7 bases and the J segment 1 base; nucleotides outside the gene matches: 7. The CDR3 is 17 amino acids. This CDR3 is CASTLLAGESGANVLTF. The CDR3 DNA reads TGTGCCAGCACACTGCTAGCGGGAGAATCTGGGGCCAACGTCCTGACTTTC.

The CDR3 sequence is CSASTRDRSTDTQYF. The CDR3 nucleotides read TGCAGTGCTAGTACCCGAGACAGGAGCACAGATACGCAGTATTTT. The chain employs TRBV20-1 and TRBJ2-3; a possible D gene is TRBD1 (6 bases). The CDR3 has 15 residues. The germline CDR1 and CDR2 sequences are DFQATT and SNEGSKA (reference sequence). The germline V and J ends were trimmed by 3 bases and 0 bases, with 13 bases remaining between them.

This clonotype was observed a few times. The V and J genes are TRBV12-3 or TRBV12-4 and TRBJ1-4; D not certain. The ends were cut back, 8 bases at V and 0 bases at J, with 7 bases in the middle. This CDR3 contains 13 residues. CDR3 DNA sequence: TGTGCCAGCCGCCAGACAACTAATGAAAAACTGTTTTTT. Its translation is CASRQTTNEKLFF.

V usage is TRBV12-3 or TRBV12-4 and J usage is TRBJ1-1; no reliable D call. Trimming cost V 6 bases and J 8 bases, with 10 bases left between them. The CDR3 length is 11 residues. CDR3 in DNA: TGTGCCAGCAGCATATTTAACGAAGCTTTCTTT. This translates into CASSIFNEAFF.

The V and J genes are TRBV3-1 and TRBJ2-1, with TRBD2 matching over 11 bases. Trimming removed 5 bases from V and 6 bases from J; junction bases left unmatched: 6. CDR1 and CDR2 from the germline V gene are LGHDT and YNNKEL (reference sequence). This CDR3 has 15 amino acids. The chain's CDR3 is CASSKGLAGGNEQFF. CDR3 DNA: TGTGCCAGCAGCAAGGGGCTAGCGGGGGGCAATGAGCAGTTCTTC.

The CDR3 sequence: CASSLTSEVGYTF. The DNA of the CDR3 is TGCGCCAGCAGCTTGACCAGCGAGGTTGGCTACACCTTC. The V gene is TRBV5-1, the J gene TRBJ1-2; D ambiguous. CDR3 length equals 13 residues. Trimming pared 1 base from V and 7 bases from J, leaving 11 bases between. The V gene's germline CDR1 is SGHRS and CDR2 YFSETQ. The full variable domain, rest sourced from reference TRBV5-1 and TRBJ1-2, is KAGVTQTPRYLIKTRGQQVTLSCSPISGHRSVSWYQQTPGQGLQFLFEYFSETQRNKGNFPGRFSGRQFSNSRSEMNVSTLELGDSALYLCASSLTSEVGYTFGSGTRLTVV.

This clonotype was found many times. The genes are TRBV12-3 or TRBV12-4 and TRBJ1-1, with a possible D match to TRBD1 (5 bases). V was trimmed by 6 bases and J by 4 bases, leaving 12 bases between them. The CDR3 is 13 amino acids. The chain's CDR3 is CASSLQQGTEAFF. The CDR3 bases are TGTGCCAGCAGCCTCCAGCAGGGCACTGAAGCTTTCTTT.

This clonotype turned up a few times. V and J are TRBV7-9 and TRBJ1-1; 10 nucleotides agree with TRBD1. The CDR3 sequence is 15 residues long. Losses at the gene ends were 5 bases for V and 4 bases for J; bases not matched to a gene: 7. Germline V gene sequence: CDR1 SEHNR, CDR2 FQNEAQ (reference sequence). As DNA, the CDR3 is TGTGCCAGCAGCCTTCGACAGGGGGCCCGCACTGAAGCTTTCTTT. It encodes CASSLRQGARTEAFF.

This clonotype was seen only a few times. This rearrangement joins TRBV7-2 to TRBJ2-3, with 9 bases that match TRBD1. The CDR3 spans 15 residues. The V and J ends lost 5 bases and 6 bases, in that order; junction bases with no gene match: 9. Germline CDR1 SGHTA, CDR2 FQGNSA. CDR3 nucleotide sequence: TGTGCCAGCAGCATCCGGGACAGGGTTGTCGATACGCAGTATTTT. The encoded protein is CASSIRDRVVDTQYF. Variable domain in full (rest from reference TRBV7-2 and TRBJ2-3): GAGVSQSPSNKVTEKGKDVELRCDPISGHTALYWYRQSLGQGLEFLIYFQGNSAPDKSGLPSDRFSAERTGGSVSTLTIQRTQQEDSAVYLCASSIRDRVVDTQYFGPGTRLTVL.

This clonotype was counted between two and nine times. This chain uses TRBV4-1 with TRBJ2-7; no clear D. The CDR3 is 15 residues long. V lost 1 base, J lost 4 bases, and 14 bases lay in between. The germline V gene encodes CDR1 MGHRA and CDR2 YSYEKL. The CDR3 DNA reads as TGCGCCAGCAGCCAAGCAACAACCCTCCAATACGAGCAGTACTTC. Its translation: CASSQATTLQYEQYF.

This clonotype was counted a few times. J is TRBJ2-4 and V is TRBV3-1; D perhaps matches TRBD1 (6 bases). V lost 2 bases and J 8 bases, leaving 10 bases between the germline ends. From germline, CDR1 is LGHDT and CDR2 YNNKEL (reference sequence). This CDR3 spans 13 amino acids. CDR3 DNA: TGTGCCAGCAGCCAACACAACAGGGACATTCAGTACTTC. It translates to CASSQHNRDIQYF.

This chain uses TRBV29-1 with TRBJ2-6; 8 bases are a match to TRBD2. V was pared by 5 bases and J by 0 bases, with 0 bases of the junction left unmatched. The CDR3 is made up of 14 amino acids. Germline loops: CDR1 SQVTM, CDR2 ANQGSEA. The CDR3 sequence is CSVREGSGANVLTF. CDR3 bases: TGCAGCGTTCGGGAGGGCTCTGGGGCCAACGTCCTGACTTTC.

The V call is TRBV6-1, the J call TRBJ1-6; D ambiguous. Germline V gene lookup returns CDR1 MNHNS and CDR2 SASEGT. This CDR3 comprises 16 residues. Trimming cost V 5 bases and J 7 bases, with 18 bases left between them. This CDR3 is CASSPQSDSRNSPLHF. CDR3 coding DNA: TGTGCCAGCAGTCCACAGTCGGACTCGCGGAATTCACCCCTCCACTTT.

The CDR3 DNA is TGTGCCAGCAGCCCCCGGACGTTGAGCTCCTACAATGAGCAGTTCTTC. Protein product: CASSPRTLSSYNEQFF. The chain uses TRBV7-2 and TRBJ2-1; D ambiguous. The V gene's germline CDR1 is SGHTA and CDR2 FQGNSA. CDR3 length equals 16 residues. The ends were cut back, 5 bases at V and 0 bases at J, with 14 bases in the middle.

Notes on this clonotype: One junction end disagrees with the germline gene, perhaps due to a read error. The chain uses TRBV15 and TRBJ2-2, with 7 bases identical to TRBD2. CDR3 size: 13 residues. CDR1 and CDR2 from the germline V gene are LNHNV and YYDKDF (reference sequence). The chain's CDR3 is CAASKGLTGELFF. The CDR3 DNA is TGTGCCGCCAGCAAGGGACTAACCGGGGAGCTGTTTTTT. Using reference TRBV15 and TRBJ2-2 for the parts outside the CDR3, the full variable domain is DAMVIQNPRYQVTQFGKPVTLSCSQTLNHNVMYWYQQKSSQAPKLLFHYYDKDFNNEADTPDNFQSRRPNTSFCFLDIRSPGLGDTAMYLCAASKGLTGELFFGEGSRLTVL.

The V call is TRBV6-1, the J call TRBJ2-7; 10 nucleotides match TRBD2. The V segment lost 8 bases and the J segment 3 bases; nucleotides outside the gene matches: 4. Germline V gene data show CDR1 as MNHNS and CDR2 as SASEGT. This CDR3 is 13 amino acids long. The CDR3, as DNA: TGTGCCAGCTGGACTAGCGGAGGCTACGAGCAGTACTTC. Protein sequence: CASWTSGGYEQYF.

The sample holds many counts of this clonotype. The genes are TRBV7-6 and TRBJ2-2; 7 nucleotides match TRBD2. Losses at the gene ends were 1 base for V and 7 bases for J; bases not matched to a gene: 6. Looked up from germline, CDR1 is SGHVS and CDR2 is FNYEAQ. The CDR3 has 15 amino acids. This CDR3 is CASSLVWRERGELFF. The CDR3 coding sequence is TGTGCCAGCAGCTTAGTTTGGCGGGAGCGCGGGGAGCTGTTTTTT.

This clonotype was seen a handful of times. DNA for the CDR3: TGCGCCAGCAGCTTGGCCCCTGATTTGGGTGAAGCTTTCTTT. Its translation is CASSLAPDLGEAFF. The rearrangement joins TRBV5-1 to TRBJ1-1; no definite D call. The CDR3 loop spans 14 amino acids. Germline CDR1 reads SGHRS; CDR2 reads YFSETQ. The V end lost 0 bases, the J end lost 7 bases, and 13 bases lay between the germline ends.

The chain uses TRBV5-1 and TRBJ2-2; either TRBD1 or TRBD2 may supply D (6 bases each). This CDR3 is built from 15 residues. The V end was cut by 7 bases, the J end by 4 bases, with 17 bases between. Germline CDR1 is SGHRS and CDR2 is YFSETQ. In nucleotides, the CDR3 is TGCGCCAGCCACCCCAGGGGAGGAAGCACCGGGGAGCTGTTTTTT. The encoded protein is CASHPRGGSTGELFF.

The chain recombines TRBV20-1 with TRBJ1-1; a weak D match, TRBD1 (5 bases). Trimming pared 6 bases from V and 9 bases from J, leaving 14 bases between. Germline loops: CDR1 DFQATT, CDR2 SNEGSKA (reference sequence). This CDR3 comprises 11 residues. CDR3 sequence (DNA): TGCAGTGCCGATGGCCCGGGGCAAGCTTTCTTT. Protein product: CSADGPGQAFF.

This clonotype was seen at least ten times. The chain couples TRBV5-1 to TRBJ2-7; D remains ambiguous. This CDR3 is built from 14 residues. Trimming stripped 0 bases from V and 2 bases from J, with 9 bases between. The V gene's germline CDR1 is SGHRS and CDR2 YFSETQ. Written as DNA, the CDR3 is TGCGCCAGCAGCTTGGGCAGAGCTACCTACGAGCAGTACTTC. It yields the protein CASSLGRATYEQYF.

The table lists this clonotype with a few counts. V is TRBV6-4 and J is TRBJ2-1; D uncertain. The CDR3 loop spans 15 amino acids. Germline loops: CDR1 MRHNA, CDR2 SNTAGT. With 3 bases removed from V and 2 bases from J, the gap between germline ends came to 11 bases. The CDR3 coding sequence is TGTGCCAGCAGTGATAGCCCTACGGCCTACAATGAGCAGTTCTTC. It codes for CASSDSPTAYNEQFF.

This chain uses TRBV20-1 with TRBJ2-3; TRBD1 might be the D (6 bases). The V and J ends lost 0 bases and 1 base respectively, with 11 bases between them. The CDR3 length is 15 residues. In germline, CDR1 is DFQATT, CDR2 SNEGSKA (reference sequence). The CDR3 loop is CSARDGRTGTDTQYF. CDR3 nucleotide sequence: TGCAGTGCTAGAGATGGTAGGACAGGCACAGATACGCAGTATTTT.

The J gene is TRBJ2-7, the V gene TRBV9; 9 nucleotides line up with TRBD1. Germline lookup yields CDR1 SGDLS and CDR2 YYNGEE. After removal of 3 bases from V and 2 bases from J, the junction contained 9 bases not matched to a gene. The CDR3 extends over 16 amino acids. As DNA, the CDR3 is TGTGCCAGCAGCGGACAGGGGGGACAGGAGACCTACGAGCAGTACTTC. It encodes CASSGQGGQETYEQYF. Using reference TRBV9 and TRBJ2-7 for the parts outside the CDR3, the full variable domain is DSGVTQTPKHLITATGQRVTLRCSPRSGDLSVYWYQQSLDQGLQFLIQYYNGEERAKGNILERFSAQQFPDLHSELNLSSLELGDSALYFCASSGQGGQETYEQYFGPGTRLTVT.